These 4 T cell receptor beta chains were all obtained from the same sample, sequenced in a study of Graves' ophthalmopathy and Graves' hyperthyroidism (dated by TCRdb to the late 2010s). The instrument given in TCRdb is Illumina HiSeq 2000. For repertoire sequencing, the TCR beta CDR3 regions were amplified from RNA transcripts. The first round was an RT-PCR using HTBI primers with the Qiagen OneStep RT-PCR kit, and this first round was followed by a second-round multiplex PCR, then size selection and purification. TCRdb reanalyzed the raw reads on its own, using fastp at Q25 for trimming and MiXCR for clone calling, and kept in-frame beta chains. Each record represents a unique CDR3 protein, reported with the most common genes and DNA among its rows. The sample table shows approximately 410,000 distinct CDR3 sequences, and roughly 15% are seen once. The top ten clonotypes cover approximately 7% of the sample.

Sequenced: peripheral blood. The origin of the receptors is a young woman with stable Graves' hyperthyroidism. Donor details come from another sample of the same person, matched by shared clones.

This clonotype was seen ten or more times. This chain connects TRBV24-1 to TRBJ1-2, with D perhaps matching TRBD1 (5 bases). The germline V gene encodes CDR1 KGHDR and CDR2 SFDVKD. CDR3 size: 13 residues. Trimming took off 1 base at V and 8 bases at J, with 10 bases between the two ends. The CDR3 nucleotides read TGTGCCACCAGTGATTTCAAGGGGAGCGGCTACACCTTC. Its translation is CATSDFKGSGYTF.

The chain employs TRBV6-1 and TRBJ1-5, with 8 bases that match TRBD1. Germline lookup yields CDR1 MNHNS and CDR2 SASEGT. This CDR3 contains 15 residues. The CDR3 coding sequence is TGTGGCAGGGGGCCGGACTTGATTAGCAATCAGCCCCAGCATTTT. This gives the protein CGRGPDLISNQPQHF.

This clonotype came up many times. The J gene is TRBJ1-2, the V gene TRBV20-1; TRBD1 is a possible D gene (6 bases). This CDR3 has 15 amino acids. Deletions cut 8 bases from V and 1 base from J, with 20 bases between. CDR1 is DFQATT and CDR2 is SNEGSKA in the germline V gene (reference sequence). The CDR3: CSFLRTYRDNYGYTF. Written as DNA, the CDR3 is TGCAGTTTTCTTCGAACATACAGGGATAACTATGGCTACACCTTC.

This clonotype has a count of ten or more. The chain has TRBV12-3 or TRBV12-4 and TRBJ2-7; D is perhaps TRBD1 (6 bases). The CDR3 loop spans 16 amino acids. V was trimmed by 6 bases and J by 0 bases, leaving 18 bases between them. CDR3 region: CASSLHRARSSYEQYF. The CDR3 nucleotides read TGTGCCAGCAGCCTCCACAGGGCCAGGAGCTCCTACGAGCAGTACTTC.